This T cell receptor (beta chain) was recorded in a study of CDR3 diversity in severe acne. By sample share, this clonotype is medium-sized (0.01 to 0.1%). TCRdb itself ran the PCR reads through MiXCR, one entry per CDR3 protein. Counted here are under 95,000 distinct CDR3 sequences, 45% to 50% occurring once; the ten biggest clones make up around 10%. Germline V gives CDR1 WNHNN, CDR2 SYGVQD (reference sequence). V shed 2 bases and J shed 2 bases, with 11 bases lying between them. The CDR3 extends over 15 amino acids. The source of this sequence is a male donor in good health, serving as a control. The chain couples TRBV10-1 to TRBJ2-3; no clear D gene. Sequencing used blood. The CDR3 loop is CASSEARFTTDTQYF. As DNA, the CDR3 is TGCGCCAGCAGTGAGGCGAGGTTTACCACAGATACGCAGTATTTT.